The 25 T cell receptor beta chains below all came from one sample that was sequenced in a study of neoadjuvant anti-PD-1 for oral cavity cancer (dated by TCRdb to the early 2020s). To prepare the library, the immunoSEQ multiplex PCR assay was applied. TCRdb stores this immuneACCESS table with in-frame sequences only. Part of the clones is absent; in the studies checked, under half of the shortfall reflects unresolved V genes, and no reason is known for the rest. This sample gives roughly 67,000 clones in total; 80% to 90% of them show up just once. The biggest ten clones account for 3% to 3.5% of the sample. In the paper's terms, the time point label means: before neoadjuvant nivolumab. The sample consisted of PBMCs, taken before nivolumab (anti-PD-1) treatment. Source of these receptors: a person aged 40-85 years with oral cavity squamous cell carcinoma.

There are many counts of this clone. This chain connects TRBV6-4 to TRBJ1-2, with 8 bases fitting TRBD1. Unmatched junction bases numbered 9, after V lost 3 bases and J lost 6 bases. The CDR3 is 15 amino acids. Germline V lookup: CDR1 MRHNA, CDR2 SNTAGT. CDR3 sequence (DNA): TGTGCCAGCAGTGATGAGTCAGGGGGCGTTCATGGCTACACCTTC. Residues: CASSDESGGVHGYTF.

Only a few counts were recorded for this clone. The chain uses TRBV7-6 and TRBJ2-5, with 11 positions matching TRBD2. The CDR3 has 17 amino acids. V lost 2 bases to trimming and J lost 5 bases; unmatched junction nucleotides: 10. From germline, CDR1 is SGHVS and CDR2 FNYEAQ. The CDR3 is CASSLWASGGSRETQYF. The CDR3 bases are TGTGCCAGCAGCTTATGGGCTAGCGGGGGGAGTCGGGAGACCCAGTACTTC. Full variable domain (rest looked up from reference TRBV7-6 and TRBJ2-5): GAGVSQSPRYKVTKRGQDVALRCDPISGHVSLYWYRQALGQGPEFLTYFNYEAQQDKSGLPNDRFSAERPEGSISTLTIQRTEQRDSAMYRCASSLWASGGSRETQYFGPGTRLLVL.

The chain recombines TRBV11-1 with TRBJ2-7; 7 bases fit TRBD2. Germline loops: CDR1 SGHAT, CDR2 FQDESV (reference sequence). The CDR3 consists of 13 residues. Germline trimming cut 1 base from V and 3 bases from J; bases unmatched to any gene: 0. The CDR3: CASSLGTSYEQYF. Written as DNA, the CDR3 is TGTGCCAGCAGCTTAGGGACTAGCTACGAGCAGTACTTC.

There are a few counts of this clone. V gene TRBV7-6 combines with J gene TRBJ2-2; D unclear. This CDR3 contains 12 residues. The germline V gene has CDR1 SGHVS and CDR2 FNYEAQ. Between the trimmed V and J ends, which lost 0 bases and 10 bases, there was a span of 6 bases. CDR3 sequence reads: CASSLAGLELFF. The DNA for the CDR3 is TGTGCCAGCAGCTTAGCGGGGTTGGAGCTGTTTTTT.

This clone showed up just a few times. The chain recombines TRBV6-4 with TRBJ2-1; TRBD2 agrees at 9 bases. The CDR3 spans 15 residues. J was trimmed by 6 bases and V by 5 bases; bases with no gene match: 8. Germline-derived CDR1 and CDR2 are MRHNA and SNTAGT. CDR3 nucleotide sequence: TGTGCCAGCAGTTACGCGGGAGGGGGGACCAATGAGCAGTTCTTC. It yields the protein CASSYAGGGTNEQFF.

Only a few counts were recorded for this clone. The genes are TRBV11-2 and TRBJ1-2; D possibly corresponds to TRBD1 (6 bases). The CDR3 has 15 amino acids. Trimming pared 0 bases from V and 7 bases from J, leaving 15 bases between. Germline CDR1 SGHAT, CDR2 FQNNGV. CDR3 in amino acids: CASSLDPSGVGGYTF. The CDR3, as DNA: TGTGCCAGCAGCTTAGACCCATCAGGGGTCGGTGGCTACACCTTC. Using reference TRBV11-2 and TRBJ1-2 for the parts outside the CDR3, the full variable domain is EAGVAQSPRYKIIEKRQSVAFWCNPISGHATLYWYQQILGQGPKLLIQFQNNGVVDDSQLPKDRFSAERLKGVDSTLKIQPAKLEDSAVYLCASSLDPSGVGGYTFGSGTRLTVV.

V is TRBV5-1 and J is TRBJ1-2; TRBD1 agrees at 7 bases. Germline CDR1 reads SGHRS; CDR2 reads YFSETQ. V was clipped by 4 bases and J by 3 bases; unmatched bases: 9. The CDR3 spans 15 residues. CDR3 sequence (DNA): TGCGCCAGCAGCCTCCCCGCAACAGGGGACTATGGCTACACCTTC. It yields the protein CASSLPATGDYGYTF.

This clone has just one count. This rearrangement joins TRBV11-2 to TRBJ2-2, with D perhaps TRBD2 (5 bases). Germline assignment: CDR1 SGHAT and CDR2 FQNNGV. Trimming took 3 bases from V and 0 from J, leaving 14 bases between them. The CDR3 is 17 amino acids. The CDR3 sequence: CASSLGRGHTNTGELFF. CDR3 coding DNA: TGTGCCAGCAGCTTGGGCCGCGGGCATACGAACACCGGGGAGCTGTTTTTT. Combining the CDR3 with reference TRBV11-2 and TRBJ2-2 gives the whole variable domain EAGVAQSPRYKIIEKRQSVAFWCNPISGHATLYWYQQILGQGPKLLIQFQNNGVVDDSQLPKDRFSAERLKGVDSTLKIQPAKLEDSAVYLCASSLGRGHTNTGELFFGEGSRLTVL.

J is TRBJ2-7 and V is TRBV27, with a weak D call TRBD2 (6 bases). Germline V lookup: CDR1 MNHEY, CDR2 SMNVEV (reference sequence). This CDR3 region has 15 residues. The germline V and J ends were trimmed by 5 bases and 6 bases, with 20 bases remaining between them. The DNA of the CDR3 is TGTGCCAGCAGTCCCTTTAGCGGTCTTGGGGCCGAGCAGTACTTC. It translates to CASSPFSGLGAEQYF.

This chain joins TRBV5-4 and TRBJ1-3; 7 bases match TRBD1. The germline gives CDR1 SGHNT, CDR2 YYREEE (reference sequence). CDR3 length: 14 residues. Trimming at V came to 1 base and at J to 4 bases, leaving 2 bases not matched to a gene. The DNA of the CDR3 is TGTGCCAGCAGCTTGCAGGGGGTGGGAAACACCATATATTTT. This encodes CASSLQGVGNTIYF.

The chain uses TRBV19 and TRBJ1-4; D is undetermined. Per germline, CDR1 LNHDA and CDR2 SQIVND (reference sequence). The V and J ends lost 4 bases and 8 bases respectively, with 17 bases between them. CDR3 size: 15 residues. CDR3 residues: CASSTNPLLREKLFF. The CDR3 coding sequence is TGTGCCAGTAGTACCAACCCCTTGCTTAGAGAAAAACTGTTTTTT.

This clone was counted a few times. This chain links TRBV6-1 with TRBJ2-1; 8 positions agree with TRBD2. The germline gives CDR1 MNHNS, CDR2 SASEGT. The CDR3 length is 15 residues. Trimming took 4 bases from V and 4 from J; bases not matched to a gene: 6. CDR3 sequence reads: CASSGGSGEYNEQFF. CDR3 in DNA: TGTGCCAGCAGTGGGGGTAGCGGGGAATACAATGAGCAGTTCTTC.

This chain uses TRBV7-8 with TRBJ2-1; D is perhaps TRBD2 (6 bases). This CDR3 region has 15 residues. V was clipped by 2 bases and J by 5 bases, with 13 bases between them. Germline lookup yields CDR1 SGHVS and CDR2 FQNEAQ. DNA for the CDR3: TGTGCCAGCAGCTTATGGCGGGGAACCAACAATGAGCAGTTCTTC. Translating gives CASSLWRGTNNEQFF.

This chain links TRBV7-8 with TRBJ2-7; 9 positions match TRBD1. Germline values: CDR1 SGHVS, CDR2 FQNEAQ. Trimming cost V 2 bases and J 2 bases; bases outside gene matches: 10. The CDR3 is 17 residues long. CDR3 in DNA: TGTGCCAGCAGCTTATCCCCAGGACAGGGGAAGGCCTACGAGCAGTACTTC. Translating it yields CASSLSPGQGKAYEQYF. The whole variable domain, filled in from reference TRBV7-8 and TRBJ2-7, reads GAGVSQSPRYKVAKRGQDVALRCDPISGHVSLFWYQQALGQGPEFLTYFQNEAQLDKSGLPSDRFFAERPEGSVSTLKIQRTQQEDSAVYLCASSLSPGQGKAYEQYFGPGTRLTVT.

V gene TRBV11-2 combines with J gene TRBJ1-1; perhaps TRBD1 as D (5 bases). CDR1 and CDR2 (germline): SGHAT, FQNNGV. This CDR3 has 16 residues. The V and J ends lost 2 bases and 11 bases respectively, with 24 bases between them. CDR3 DNA: TGTGCCAGCAGCTTATGGTCTGCAGGGAAGGGCGGGGTGGCTTTCTTT. Encoded protein: CASSLWSAGKGGVAFF. Based on the CDR3 plus reference TRBV11-2 and TRBJ1-1, the full variable domain is EAGVAQSPRYKIIEKRQSVAFWCNPISGHATLYWYQQILGQGPKLLIQFQNNGVVDDSQLPKDRFSAERLKGVDSTLKIQPAKLEDSAVYLCASSLWSAGKGGVAFFGQGTRLTVV.

This clone was detected only a few times. DNA of the CDR3: TGTGCCTGGACCCCTCTTGGCGGGGGCTACCACGAGCAGTACTTC. It translates to CAWTPLGGGYHEQYF. The rearrangement joins TRBV30 to TRBJ2-7; a weak D match, TRBD2 (7 bases). This CDR3 spans 15 amino acids. The V gene's germline CDR1 is GTSNPN and CDR2 SVGIG (reference sequence). Trimming removed 4 bases from V and 5 bases from J, with 21 bases in between. Based on the CDR3 plus reference TRBV30 and TRBJ2-7, the full variable domain is SQTIHQWPATLVQPVGSPLSLECTVEGTSNPNLYWYRQAAGRGLQLLFYSVGIGQISSEVPQNLSASRPQDRQFILSSKKLLLSDSGFYLCAWTPLGGGYHEQYFGPGTRLTVT.

This chain connects TRBV30 to TRBJ1-1; 7 bases line up with TRBD1. Trimming at V came to 1 base and at J to 0 bases, leaving 5 bases not matched to a gene. The CDR3 extends over 15 amino acids. Germline V lookup: CDR1 GTSNPN, CDR2 SVGIG (reference sequence). CDR3 DNA sequence: TGTGCCTGGAGTGATTTAGGGACAGTGAACACTGAAGCTTTCTTT. It is translated as CAWSDLGTVNTEAFF.

The chain has TRBV6-6 and TRBJ2-1; D gene unclear. V lost 7 bases and J 5 bases, leaving 9 bases between the germline ends. Germline V lookup: CDR1 MNHNY, CDR2 SVGAGI (reference sequence). The CDR3 has 12 amino acids. The CDR3 region is CASNGEHNEQFF. The CDR3 nucleotides are TGTGCCAGCAACGGCGAGCACAATGAGCAGTTCTTC.

The rearrangement uses TRBV5-4 and TRBJ1-1; 7 positions agree with TRBD1. Trimming at V came to 3 bases and at J to 3 bases, leaving 8 bases not matched to a gene. Germline-derived CDR1 and CDR2 are SGHNT and YYREEE (reference sequence). This CDR3 has 15 amino acids. The CDR3 loop is CASSSGGQGDTEAFF. CDR3 coding DNA: TGTGCCAGCAGCTCGGGGGGGCAGGGGGACACTGAAGCTTTCTTT.

The CDR3 sequence is CASSRTGQNTEAFF. CDR3 sequence (DNA): TGCGCCAGCAGCAGGACAGGGCAGAACACTGAAGCTTTCTTT. This chain uses TRBV5-1 with TRBJ1-1; 8 bases are a match to TRBD1. Germline lookup yields CDR1 SGHRS and CDR2 YFSETQ. There are 14 residues in the CDR3. Trimming cost V 4 bases and J 1 base; bases outside gene matches: 3.

The rearrangement uses TRBV7-6 and TRBJ2-1; tentatively, D is TRBD2 (5 bases). Germline assignment: CDR1 SGHVS and CDR2 FNYEAQ. The length of the CDR3 is 13 residues. The germline V and J ends were trimmed by 1 base and 8 bases, with 9 bases remaining between them. This CDR3 reads CASSLGVSDEQFF. The CDR3 nucleotides are TGTGCCAGCAGCTTAGGGGTTAGCGATGAGCAGTTCTTC.

This chain uses TRBV6-6 with TRBJ1-1; the D gene is possibly TRBD1 (6 bases). V was clipped by 0 bases and J by 1 base, with 12 bases between them. Germline V gives CDR1 MNHNY, CDR2 SVGAGI (reference sequence). The CDR3 sequence is 16 residues long. The CDR3 is CASSYSPGAENTEAFF. In DNA form, the CDR3 reads TGTGCCAGCAGTTACTCCCCAGGGGCCGAGAACACTGAAGCTTTCTTT.

The rearrangement uses TRBV6-5 and TRBJ1-5, with a tentative D call TRBD1 (6 bases). This CDR3 is 13 amino acids long. V lost 2 bases and J lost 7, with 9 bases in between. Germline CDR1 and CDR2: MNHEY and SVGAGI. CDR3 sequence reads: CASSYDRKQPQHF. DNA for the CDR3: TGTGCCAGCAGTTACGACAGGAAGCAGCCCCAGCATTTT.

J is TRBJ1-5 and V is TRBV11-2; D is perhaps TRBD1 (5 bases). Trimming removed 0 bases at V and 6 bases at J, with 6 bases between. Germline V CDR1 and CDR2: SGHAT, FQNNGV. CDR3 length: 13 amino acids. The CDR3 sequence: CASSLDQGQPQHF. Here the CDR3 DNA reads TGTGCCAGCAGCTTAGATCAGGGTCAGCCCCAGCATTTT.

The chain combines TRBV5-1 with TRBJ2-1; TRBD1 or TRBD2 may be the D gene (5 bases each). V shed 4 bases and J shed 6 bases, with 14 bases lying between them. Germline V gives CDR1 SGHRS, CDR2 YFSETQ. The CDR3 sequence is 14 residues long. The CDR3 loop is CASSPPGRRNEQFF. CDR3 DNA sequence: TGCGCCAGCAGCCCGCCGGGGCGGCGCAATGAGCAGTTCTTC.